Below, 8 T cell receptor beta chains from the same sample are listed, as sequenced in a study of T-cell memory formation after mild COVID-19. TCRdb re-called the 5' RACE reads through MiXCR, storing one row per CDR3 protein. Here the sample spans around 300,000 distinct CDR3 sequences, approximately 14% being singletons. Sequenced: PBMCs or a T cell subset sorted from them (not recorded which). Every receptor here comes from a man aged 18 to 30 who had mild COVID-19 (a few samples of this study predate the infection). Cell type and time point are not known.

This clonotype was found many times. The chain links TRBV20-1 to TRBJ1-1; 10 nucleotides line up with TRBD1. This CDR3 comprises 14 residues. Per the germline V gene, CDR1 is DFQATT and CDR2 is SNEGSKA (reference sequence). Trimming at V came to 3 bases and at J to 8 bases, leaving 9 bases not matched to a gene. The CDR3 nucleotides are TGCAGTGCTAGGAGGGACAGGGGCCGAAGAGAAGCTTTCTTT. It is translated as CSARRDRGRREAFF.

This rearrangement joins TRBV5-6 to TRBJ2-7; 8 bases are shared with TRBD2. CDR3 length equals 15 residues. Trimming took 1 base from V and 7 from J; bases not matched to a gene: 10. The germline V gene encodes CDR1 SGHDT and CDR2 YYEEEE. CDR3 bases: TGTGCCAGCAGCTTGCGGTTCAGCGGGGGCCTAGAGCAGTACGTC. Its protein is CASSLRFSGGLEQYV.

This clonotype has more than one count but fewer than ten. The rearrangement uses TRBV7-7 and TRBJ2-7; TRBD1 aligns across 7 bases. The germline V gene has CDR1 SSHAT and CDR2 FNYEAQ (reference sequence). J lost 3 bases, V lost 5 bases, and 7 bases had no gene match. This CDR3 has 14 residues. CDR3 sequence reads: CASSPTGTDYEQYF. The CDR3 coding sequence is TGTGCCAGCAGCCCAACCGGGACAGACTACGAGCAGTACTTC.

The V and J genes are TRBV5-1 and TRBJ2-2, with 8 nucleotides matching TRBD1. The J segment lost 5 bases and the V segment lost 1 base, leaving 4 bases of the junction unmatched. The CDR3 runs to 15 residues. Germline V CDR1 and CDR2: SGHRS, YFSETQ. The CDR3 nucleotides are TGCGCCAGCAGCTTGAGGACAGGGTGGACCGGGGAGCTGTTTTTT. Encoded protein: CASSLRTGWTGELFF.

In its sample, this clonotype was seen a few times. The rearrangement links TRBV7-3 to TRBJ2-3; possibly TRBD2 for D (6 bases). V was clipped by 3 bases and J by 0 bases, with 16 bases between them. CDR3 length: 17 residues. Germline values: CDR1 SGHTA, CDR2 FQGTGA. The chain's CDR3 is CASSFPSSGRSTDTQYF. The CDR3 region has the DNA TGTGCCAGCAGCTTCCCAAGTAGCGGACGCAGCACAGATACGCAGTATTTT.

CDR3 coding DNA: TGTGCCAGCAGTGAATGGAATGAAGCTTTCTTT. Its translation is CASSEWNEAFF. This sequence joins TRBV25-1 and TRBJ1-1; D gene unclear. The CDR3 covers 11 residues. Trimming pared 1 base from V and 7 bases from J, leaving 4 bases between. The V gene's germline CDR1 is MGHDK and CDR2 SYGVNS. Drawing the rest from reference TRBV25-1 and TRBJ1-1, the complete variable domain is EADIYQTPRYLVIGTGKKITLECSQTMGHDKMYWYQQDPGMELHLIHYSYGVNSTEKGDLSSESTVSRIRTEHFPLTLESARPSHTSQYLCASSEWNEAFFGQGTRLTVV.

The chain recombines TRBV5-1 with TRBJ2-1; D gene uncertain. V lost 0 bases to trimming and J lost 12 bases, with 13 bases between them. The germline V gene has CDR1 SGHRS and CDR2 YFSETQ. The CDR3 runs 13 residues. The CDR3 region is CASSLDWRWGQFF. As DNA, the CDR3 is TGCGCCAGCAGCTTGGACTGGCGGTGGGGGCAGTTCTTC. The variable domain in full, completed from reference TRBV5-1 and TRBJ2-1, reads KAGVTQTPRYLIKTRGQQVTLSCSPISGHRSVSWYQQTPGQGLQFLFEYFSETQRNKGNFPGRFSGRQFSNSRSEMNVSTLELGDSALYLCASSLDWRWGQFFGPGTRLTVL.

This clonotype has at least ten counts. This CDR3 is CASSQDAGTGELFF. CDR3 DNA: TGTGCCAGCAGCCAAGATGCAGGAACCGGGGAGCTGTTTTTT. This chain uses TRBV3-1 with TRBJ2-2; D remains unclear. The ends were cut back, 0 bases at V and 5 bases at J, with 7 bases in the middle. The CDR3 is 14 amino acids. Germline V gene lookup returns CDR1 LGHDT and CDR2 YNNKEL (reference sequence). Drawing the rest from reference TRBV3-1 and TRBJ2-2, the complete variable domain is DTAVSQTPKYLVTQMGNDKSIKCEQNLGHDTMYWYKQDSKKFLKIMFSYNNKELIINETVPNRFSPKSPDKAHLNLHINSLELGDSAVYFCASSQDAGTGELFFGEGSRLTVL.